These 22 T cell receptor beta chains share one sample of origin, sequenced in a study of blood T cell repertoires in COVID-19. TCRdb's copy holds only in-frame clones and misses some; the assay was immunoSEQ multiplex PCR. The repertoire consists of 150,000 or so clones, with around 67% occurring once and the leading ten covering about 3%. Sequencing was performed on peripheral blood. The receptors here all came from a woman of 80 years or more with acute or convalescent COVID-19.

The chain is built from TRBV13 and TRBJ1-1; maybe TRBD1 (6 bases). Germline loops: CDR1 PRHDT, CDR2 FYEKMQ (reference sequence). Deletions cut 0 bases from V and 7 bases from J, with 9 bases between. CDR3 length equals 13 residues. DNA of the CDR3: TGTGCCAGCAGCTTAGGAGGGGGACGTGAAGCTTTCTTT. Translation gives CASSLGGGREAFF. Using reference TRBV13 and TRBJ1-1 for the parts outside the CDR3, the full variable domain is AAGVIQSPRHLIKEKRETATLKCYPIPRHDTVYWYQQGPGQDPQFLISFYEKMQSDKGSIPDRFSAQQFSDYHSELNMSSLELGDSALYFCASSLGGGREAFFGQGTRLTVV.

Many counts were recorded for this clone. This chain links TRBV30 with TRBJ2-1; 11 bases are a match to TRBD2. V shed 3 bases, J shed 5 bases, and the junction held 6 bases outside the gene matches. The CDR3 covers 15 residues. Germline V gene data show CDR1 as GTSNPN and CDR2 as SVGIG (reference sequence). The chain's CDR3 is CAWRGLAAIHNEQFF. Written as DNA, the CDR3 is TGTGCCTGGAGGGGACTAGCGGCTATTCACAATGAGCAGTTCTTC.

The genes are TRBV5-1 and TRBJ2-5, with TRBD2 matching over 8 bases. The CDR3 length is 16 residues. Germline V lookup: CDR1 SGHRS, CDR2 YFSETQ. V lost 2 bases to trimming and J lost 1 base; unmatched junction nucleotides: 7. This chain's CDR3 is CASSFGLAGFQETQYF. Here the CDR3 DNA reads TGCGCCAGCAGCTTTGGCCTAGCGGGCTTCCAAGAGACCCAGTACTTC.

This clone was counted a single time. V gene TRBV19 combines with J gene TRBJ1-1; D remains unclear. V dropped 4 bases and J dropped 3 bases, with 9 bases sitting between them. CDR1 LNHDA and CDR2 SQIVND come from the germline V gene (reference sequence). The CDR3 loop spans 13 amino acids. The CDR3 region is CASSSQLDTEAFF. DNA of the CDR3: TGTGCCAGTAGTAGCCAGTTGGACACTGAAGCTTTCTTT.

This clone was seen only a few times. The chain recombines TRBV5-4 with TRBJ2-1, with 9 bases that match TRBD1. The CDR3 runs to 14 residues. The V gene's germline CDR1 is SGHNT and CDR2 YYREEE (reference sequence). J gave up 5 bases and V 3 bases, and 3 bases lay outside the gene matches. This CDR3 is CASSSQGAHNEQFF. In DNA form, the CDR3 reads TGTGCCAGCAGCTCACAGGGGGCTCACAATGAGCAGTTCTTC.

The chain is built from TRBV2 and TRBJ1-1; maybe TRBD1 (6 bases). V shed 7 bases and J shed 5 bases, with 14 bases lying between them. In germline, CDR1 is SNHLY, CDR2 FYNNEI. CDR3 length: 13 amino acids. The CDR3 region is CASTFEGGTEAFF. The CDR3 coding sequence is TGTGCCAGCACCTTCGAGGGGGGGACTGAAGCTTTCTTT.

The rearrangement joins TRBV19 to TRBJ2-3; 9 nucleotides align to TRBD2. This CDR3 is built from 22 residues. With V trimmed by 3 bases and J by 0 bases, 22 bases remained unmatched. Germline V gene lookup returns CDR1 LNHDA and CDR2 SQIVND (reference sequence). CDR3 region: CASSIIYPRGSGRLSSTDTQYF. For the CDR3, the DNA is TGTGCCAGTAGTATTATCTACCCGCGGGGGAGCGGGAGGTTGTCAAGCACAGATACGCAGTATTTT.

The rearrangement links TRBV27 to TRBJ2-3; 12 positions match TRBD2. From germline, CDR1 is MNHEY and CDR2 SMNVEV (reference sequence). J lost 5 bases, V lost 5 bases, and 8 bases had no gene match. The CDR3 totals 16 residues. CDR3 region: CASSHLAGGGRDTQYF. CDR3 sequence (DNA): TGTGCCAGCAGTCATCTAGCGGGAGGGGGTAGAGATACGCAGTATTTT.

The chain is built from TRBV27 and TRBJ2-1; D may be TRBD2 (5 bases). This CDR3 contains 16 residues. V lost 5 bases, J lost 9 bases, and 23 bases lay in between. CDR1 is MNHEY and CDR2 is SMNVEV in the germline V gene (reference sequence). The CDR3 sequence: CASSPLGWSLEGEQFF. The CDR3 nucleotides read TGTGCCAGCAGTCCCCTGGGTTGGTCCCTTGAGGGTGAGCAGTTCTTC.

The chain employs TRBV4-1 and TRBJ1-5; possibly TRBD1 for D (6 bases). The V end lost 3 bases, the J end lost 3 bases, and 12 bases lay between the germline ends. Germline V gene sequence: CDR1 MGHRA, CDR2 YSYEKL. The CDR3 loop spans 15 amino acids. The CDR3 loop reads CASSHSGQFNQPQHF. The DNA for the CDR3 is TGCGCCAGCAGCCACTCCGGACAGTTCAATCAGCCCCAGCATTTT.

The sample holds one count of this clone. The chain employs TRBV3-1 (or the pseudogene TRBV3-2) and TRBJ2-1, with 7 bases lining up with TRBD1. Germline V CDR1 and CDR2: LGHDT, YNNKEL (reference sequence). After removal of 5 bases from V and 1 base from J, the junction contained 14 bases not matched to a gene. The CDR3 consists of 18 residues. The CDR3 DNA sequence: TGTGCCAGCAGCTCTGAGGTTAACCGGGACAGATCCTACAATGAGCAGTTCTTC. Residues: CASSSEVNRDRSYNEQFF.

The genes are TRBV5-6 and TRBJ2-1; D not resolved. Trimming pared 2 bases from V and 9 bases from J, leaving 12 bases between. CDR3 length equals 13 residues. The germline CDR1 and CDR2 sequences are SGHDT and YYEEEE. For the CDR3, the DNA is TGTGCCAGCAGCTTTTTAGCCCGGGTTGAGCAGTTCTTC. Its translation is CASSFLARVEQFF.

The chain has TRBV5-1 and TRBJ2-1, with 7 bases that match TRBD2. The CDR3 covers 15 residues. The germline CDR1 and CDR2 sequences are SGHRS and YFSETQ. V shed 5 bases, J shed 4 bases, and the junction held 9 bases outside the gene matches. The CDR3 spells CASRLGGSRYNEQFF. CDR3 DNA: TGCGCCAGCAGGCTCGGCGGGAGTCGTTACAATGAGCAGTTCTTC.

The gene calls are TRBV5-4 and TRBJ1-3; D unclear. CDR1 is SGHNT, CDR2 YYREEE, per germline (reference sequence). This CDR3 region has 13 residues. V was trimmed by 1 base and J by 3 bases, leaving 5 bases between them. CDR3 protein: CASSLQLGNTIYF. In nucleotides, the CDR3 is TGTGCCAGCAGCTTGCAACTTGGAAACACCATATATTTT.

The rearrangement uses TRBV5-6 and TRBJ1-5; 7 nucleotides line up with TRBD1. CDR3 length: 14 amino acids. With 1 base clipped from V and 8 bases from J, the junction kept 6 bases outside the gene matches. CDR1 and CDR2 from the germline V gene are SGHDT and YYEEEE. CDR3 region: CASSLWDSIKPQHF. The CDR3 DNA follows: TGTGCCAGCAGCTTGTGGGACAGCATCAAGCCCCAGCATTTT.

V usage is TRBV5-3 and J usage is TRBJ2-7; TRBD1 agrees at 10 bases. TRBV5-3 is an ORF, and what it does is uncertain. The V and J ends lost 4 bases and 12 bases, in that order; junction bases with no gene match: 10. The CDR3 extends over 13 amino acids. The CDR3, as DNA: TGTGCCAGAAGCGACGGACAGGGGGGCCTACTGTACTTC. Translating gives CARSDGQGGLLYF.

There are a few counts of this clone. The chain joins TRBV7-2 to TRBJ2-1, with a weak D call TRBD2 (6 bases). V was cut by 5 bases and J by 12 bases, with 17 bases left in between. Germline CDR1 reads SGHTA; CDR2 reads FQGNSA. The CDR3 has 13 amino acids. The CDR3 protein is CASSLQEDGGQFF. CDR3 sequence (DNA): TGTGCCAGCAGCCTACAGGAGGACGGGGGGCAGTTCTTC. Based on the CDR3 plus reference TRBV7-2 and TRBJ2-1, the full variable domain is GAGVSQSPSNKVTEKGKDVELRCDPISGHTALYWYRQSLGQGLEFLIYFQGNSAPDKSGLPSDRFSAERTGGSVSTLTIQRTQQEDSAVYLCASSLQEDGGQFFGPGTRLTVL.

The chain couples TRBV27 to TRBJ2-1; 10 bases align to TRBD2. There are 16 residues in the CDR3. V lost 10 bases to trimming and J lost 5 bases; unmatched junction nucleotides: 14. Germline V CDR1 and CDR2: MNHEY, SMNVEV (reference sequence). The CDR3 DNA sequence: TGTGCCACCCCCGGGGGGAGAGCGGGAGGGAACAATGAGCAGTTCTTC. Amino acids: CATPGGRAGGNNEQFF.

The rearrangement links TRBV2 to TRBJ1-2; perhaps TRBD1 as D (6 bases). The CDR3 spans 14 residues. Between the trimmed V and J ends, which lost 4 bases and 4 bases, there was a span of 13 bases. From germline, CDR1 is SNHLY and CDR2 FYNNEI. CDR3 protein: CASSGQVSSYGYTF. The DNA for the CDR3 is TGTGCCAGCAGTGGACAGGTATCCTCCTATGGCTACACCTTC.

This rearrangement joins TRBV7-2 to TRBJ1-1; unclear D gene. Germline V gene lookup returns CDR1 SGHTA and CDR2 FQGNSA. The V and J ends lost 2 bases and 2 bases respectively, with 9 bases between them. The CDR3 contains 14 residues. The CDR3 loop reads CASSLIARNTEAFF. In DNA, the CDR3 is TGTGCCAGCAGCTTAATTGCGAGAAACACTGAAGCTTTCTTT.

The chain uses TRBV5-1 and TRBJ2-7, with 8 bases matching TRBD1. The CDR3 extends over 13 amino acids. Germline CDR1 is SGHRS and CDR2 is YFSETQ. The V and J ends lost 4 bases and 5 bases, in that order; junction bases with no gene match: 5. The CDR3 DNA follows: TGCGCCAGCAGCCGGGGACAGGAGCACGAGCAGTACTTC. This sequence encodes CASSRGQEHEQYF.

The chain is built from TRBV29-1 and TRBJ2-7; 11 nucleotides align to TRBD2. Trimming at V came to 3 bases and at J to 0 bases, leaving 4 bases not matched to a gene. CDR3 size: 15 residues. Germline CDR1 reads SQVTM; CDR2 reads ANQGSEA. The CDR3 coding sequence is TGCAGCGTTGACTCCGGGACTAGCGGCTCCTACGAGCAGTACTTC. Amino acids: CSVDSGTSGSYEQYF.